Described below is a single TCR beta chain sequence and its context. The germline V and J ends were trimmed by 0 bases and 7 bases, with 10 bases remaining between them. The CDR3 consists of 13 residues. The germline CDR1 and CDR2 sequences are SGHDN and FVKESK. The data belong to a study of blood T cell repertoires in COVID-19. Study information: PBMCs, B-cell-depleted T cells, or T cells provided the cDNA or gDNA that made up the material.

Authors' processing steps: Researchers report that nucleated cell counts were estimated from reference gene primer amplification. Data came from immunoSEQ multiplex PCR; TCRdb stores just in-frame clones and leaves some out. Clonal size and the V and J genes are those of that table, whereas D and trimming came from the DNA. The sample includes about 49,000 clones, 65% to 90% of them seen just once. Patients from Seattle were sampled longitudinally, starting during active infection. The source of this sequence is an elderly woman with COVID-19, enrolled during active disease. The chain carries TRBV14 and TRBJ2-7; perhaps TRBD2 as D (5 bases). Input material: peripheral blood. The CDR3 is CASSQDFLAEQYF. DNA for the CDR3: TGTGCCAGCAGCCAAGACTTTCTAGCAGAGCAGTACTTC.